This T cell receptor (beta chain) was retrieved from a study of Ad26.COV2.S vaccination and SARS-CoV-2 variants. Regarding treatment: about 20 received Ad26.COV2.S at low or high dose, single or two shots; roughly five received placebo; per-sample allocation not given. Sampling happened 63 days after the first vaccine or placebo injection. The CDR3 extends over 15 amino acids. Trimming stripped 5 bases from V and 4 bases from J, with 14 bases between. Germline lookup yields CDR1 SGHTA and CDR2 FQGNSA. Sequencing was performed with immunoSEQ multiplex PCR; in TCRdb, only in-frame clones are kept and a portion is missing. This table has hundreds of thousands of clones, 88% appearing once.

This TCR was recovered from a person aged 18 to 59 who received the Ad26.COV2.S COVID-19 vaccine or a placebo. This chain joins TRBV7-2 and TRBJ2-2; D call uncertain. The sequences come from peripheral blood, collected in a trial of Ad26.COV2.S vaccine versus placebo. For the CDR3, the DNA is TGTGCCAGCAGCCAAGTGAGATGGGGCACCGGGGAGCTGTTTTTT. As protein: CASSQVRWGTGELFF.